The 24 T cell receptor beta chains below come from one sample, sequenced in a study of identical twins. TCRdb analysed the 5' RACE reads with MiXCR anew, one entry per CDR3 protein. The repertoire holds hundreds of thousands of distinct CDR3 sequences, 6% to 9% seen once, with more than 1.5% in the top ten. The same specimen was also included in a second study, on yellow fever vaccine responses in identical twins.

Sequenced material: memory (CD45RO+) T cells sorted from blood. The source of these receptors is a woman aged 18-29 years in good health.

This clonotype occurred many times. This chain uses TRBV5-5 with TRBJ2-4; unclear D gene. The CDR3 is made up of 17 amino acids. Trimming shortened V by 4 bases and J by 2 bases, and 19 bases separated the two germline ends. The V gene's germline CDR1 is SGHKS and CDR2 YYEKEE (reference sequence). Here the CDR3 DNA reads TGTGCCAGCAGCCCCGAGGTCCGGAGATTAACCAAAAACATTCAGTACTTC. This encodes CASSPEVRRLTKNIQYF.

The J gene is TRBJ2-3, the V gene TRBV20-1; 7 nucleotides agree with TRBD2. With 6 bases clipped from V and 0 bases from J, the junction kept 6 bases outside the gene matches. The CDR3 totals 14 residues. The V gene's germline CDR1 is DFQATT and CDR2 SNEGSKA (reference sequence). DNA of the CDR3: TGCAGTGCAGAAAGCGGGATTAGCACAGATACGCAGTATTTT. Encoded protein: CSAESGISTDTQYF.

Ten or more counts support this clonotype. The chain combines TRBV12-3 or TRBV12-4 with TRBJ2-1; the D is unclear. The CDR3 has 14 residues. Trimming shortened V by 7 bases and J by 4 bases, and 14 bases separated the two germline ends. The CDR3 loop reads CASKRRPEYNEQFF. The CDR3 nucleotides read TGTGCCAGCAAAAGGCGACCTGAATACAATGAGCAGTTCTTC.

The table lists this clonotype with a few counts. The chain couples TRBV4-1 to TRBJ2-1; 9 bases match TRBD2. This CDR3 has 17 residues. After removal of 0 bases from V and 2 bases from J, the junction contained 5 bases not matched to a gene. Germline V gene sequence: CDR1 MGHRA, CDR2 YSYEKL. CDR3 sequence: CASSQDMVAGAYNEQFF. The CDR3 DNA follows: TGCGCCAGCAGCCAAGATATGGTAGCGGGAGCCTACAATGAGCAGTTCTTC.

The count of this clonotype is one. The chain carries TRBV11-3 and TRBJ2-1; 13 bases line up with TRBD2. The CDR3 covers 17 residues. Per germline, CDR1 SGHNT and CDR2 YENEEA. V trimming: 4 bases; J trimming: 5 bases; junction bases outside the gene matches: 8. This CDR3 reads CASSSGLAGEIHNEQFF. Written as DNA, the CDR3 is TGTGCCAGCAGCTCCGGACTAGCGGGAGAGATCCACAATGAGCAGTTCTTC.

This clonotype was counted only a few times. This chain joins TRBV7-2 and TRBJ2-1; weak D call: TRBD2 (6 bases). V was shortened by 5 bases and J by 5 bases, with 22 bases between the two germline ends. The CDR3 has 17 amino acids. Germline assignment: CDR1 SGHTA and CDR2 FQGNSA. Written as DNA, the CDR3 is TGTGCCAGCAGCCGGCACCCGGCCAGCGGGCTTGACAATGAGCAGTTCTTC. Amino acid sequence: CASSRHPASGLDNEQFF.

The table lists this clonotype with a few counts. This chain connects TRBV12-3 or TRBV12-4 to TRBJ1-1; 8 bases are a match to TRBD1. This CDR3 comprises 14 residues. The V segment lost 7 bases and the J segment 4 bases; nucleotides outside the gene matches: 8. CDR3 DNA: TGTGCCAGCACCCCTACAGGGGGACTCACTGAAGCTTTCTTT. Translated: CASTPTGGLTEAFF.

This clonotype was seen more than once but under ten times. The CDR3 DNA reads TGTGCCAGCAGCCAAGGCTTCGCTTTGAACACTGAAGCTTTCTTT. It yields the protein CASSQGFALNTEAFF. The V and J genes are TRBV3-1 and TRBJ1-1; D gene unclear. This CDR3 region has 15 residues. Germline V CDR1 and CDR2: LGHDT, YNNKEL (reference sequence). Deletions cut 1 base from V and 0 bases from J, with 9 bases between.

The chain couples TRBV12-3 or TRBV12-4 to TRBJ2-3; TRBD2 agrees at 12 bases. Losses at the gene ends were 2 bases for V and 9 bases for J; bases not matched to a gene: 9. CDR3 length: 16 residues. The CDR3 DNA reads TGTGCCAGCAGTTTAAGTGCTAGCGGGGGGGCTGGGACGCAGTATTTT. It specifies CASSLSASGGAGTQYF.

The table lists this clonotype with many counts. The genes are TRBV29-1 and TRBJ2-7; 12 nucleotides match TRBD2. This CDR3 spans 13 amino acids. Germline assignment: CDR1 SQVTM and CDR2 ANQGSEA. After removal of 5 bases from V and 4 bases from J, the junction contained 3 bases not matched to a gene. The chain's CDR3 is CSVPSGRAYEQYF. The CDR3 nucleotides are TGCAGCGTTCCTAGCGGGAGGGCTTACGAGCAGTACTTC.

J is TRBJ2-3 and V is TRBV9; unclear D gene. Trimming shortened V by 0 bases and J by 2 bases, and 10 bases separated the two germline ends. The CDR3 spans 15 residues. Germline CDR1 is SGDLS and CDR2 is YYNGEE. The DNA of the CDR3 is TGTGCCAGCAGCGTAGTGGGCACCTCCACAGATACGCAGTATTTT. It translates to CASSVVGTSTDTQYF.

The table lists this clonotype with a few counts. The chain couples TRBV2 to TRBJ1-2, with D perhaps TRBD1 (6 bases). The CDR3 totals 14 residues. V lost 6 bases and J 4 bases, leaving 15 bases between the germline ends. Germline values: CDR1 SNHLY, CDR2 FYNNEI. CDR3 bases: TGTGCCAGCAGGCAGACAGGATTATTCTATGGCTACACCTTC. Its translation: CASRQTGLFYGYTF.

The chain recombines TRBV12-5 with TRBJ1-3; D unresolved. This CDR3 contains 13 residues. V dropped 1 base and J dropped 4 bases, with 5 bases sitting between them. Germline loops: CDR1 LGHNT, CDR2 FRNRAP. CDR3 coding DNA: TGTGCTAGTGGTTTGGCCCTCGGAAACACCATATATTTT. Residues: CASGLALGNTIYF. Supplemented by reference TRBV12-5 and TRBJ1-3, the full variable domain reads DARVTQTPRHKVTEMGQEVTMRCQPILGHNTVFWYRQTMMQGLELLAYFRNRAPLDDSGMPKDRFSAEMPDATLATLKIQPSEPRDSAVYFCASGLALGNTIYFGEGSWLTVV.

This clonotype was recorded a few times. The chain employs TRBV3-1 and TRBJ1-2; no clear D gene. V lost 4 bases and J 3 bases, leaving 15 bases between the germline ends. Germline CDR1 reads LGHDT; CDR2 reads YNNKEL (reference sequence). The CDR3 loop spans 15 amino acids. In DNA, the CDR3 is TGTGCCAGCAGCCCTGATGCCCTCGGGTACTATGGCTACACCTTC. It codes for CASSPDALGYYGYTF. The complete variable domain, with remaining parts taken from reference TRBV3-1 and TRBJ1-2, reads DTAVSQTPKYLVTQMGNDKSIKCEQNLGHDTMYWYKQDSKKFLKIMFSYNNKELIINETVPNRFSPKSPDKAHLNLHINSLELGDSAVYFCASSPDALGYYGYTFGSGTRLTVV.

The chain combines TRBV18 with TRBJ2-6, with 7 positions matching TRBD1. The CDR3 is 18 amino acids. CDR1 and CDR2 (germline): KGHSH, LQKENI. V lost 6 bases, J lost 4 bases, and 15 bases stayed unmatched. The CDR3 DNA is TGTGCCAGCTCGTTGACAGGGATCTCGTCTCTGGGGGCCAACGTCCTGACTTTC. It yields the protein CASSLTGISSLGANVLTF.

The chain recombines TRBV5-6 with TRBJ2-1, with D unresolved. The CDR3 sequence is 15 residues long. V lost 9 bases to trimming and J lost 3 bases, with 19 bases between them. CDR1 is SGHDT, CDR2 YYEEEE, per germline. The CDR3 here is CAMGPALLCYNEQFF. DNA for the CDR3: TGTGCCATGGGCCCCGCCCTACTCTGCTACAATGAGCAGTTCTTC. Full variable domain (rest looked up from reference TRBV5-6 and TRBJ2-1): DAGVTQSPTHLIKTRGQQVTLRCSPKSGHDTVSWYQQALGQGPQFIFQYYEEEERQRGNFPDRFSGHQFPNYSSELNVNALLLGDSALYLCAMGPALLCYNEQFFGPGTRLTVL.

This clonotype was observed many times. V and J are TRBV10-3 and TRBJ1-6; perhaps TRBD1 as D (6 bases). The CDR3 covers 12 residues. V lost 4 bases and J 8 bases, leaving 6 bases between the germline ends. Germline V gene data show CDR1 as ENHRY and CDR2 as SYGVKD. The CDR3 reads CAISAGDSPLHF. The CDR3 region has the DNA TGTGCCATCAGTGCAGGGGATTCACCCCTCCACTTT.

This clonotype occurred many times. V usage is TRBV4-2 and J usage is TRBJ2-7, with a possible D match to TRBD2 (6 bases). From germline, CDR1 is LGHNA and CDR2 YNFKEQ. CDR3 length: 15 amino acids. Trimming removed 0 bases at V and 4 bases at J, with 13 bases between. CDR3 residues: CASSQDWASVYEQYF. The CDR3 DNA follows: TGTGCCAGCAGCCAAGATTGGGCTAGCGTGTACGAGCAGTACTTC.

This clonotype was seen many times. V and J are TRBV12-3 or TRBV12-4 and TRBJ2-7; 14 bases are shared with TRBD2. The trim removed 6 bases at V and 2 bases at J, leaving 18 bases unmatched. The CDR3 consists of 20 residues. The CDR3 DNA is TGTGCCAGCAGACCCAACCCTAGACTAGCGGGAGGGCCTCGGACCTACGAGCAGTACTTC. It is translated as CASRPNPRLAGGPRTYEQYF.

This clonotype occurred a few times. The chain uses TRBV9 and TRBJ2-7; D might be TRBD2 (7 bases). The CDR3 loop spans 18 amino acids. Trimming shortened V by 3 bases and J by 4 bases, and 26 bases separated the two germline ends. CDR1 is SGDLS, CDR2 YYNGEE, per germline. CDR3 nucleotide sequence: TGTGCCAGCAGCGGAGAACCCCCTCTCGGGGGGCCTACTTACGAGCAGTACTTC. Its translation: CASSGEPPLGGPTYEQYF.

The CDR3 loop reads CASRRGRQGQHPGTGELFF. DNA for the CDR3: TGTGCCAGCAGGAGGGGGAGACAGGGCCAACACCCGGGCACCGGGGAGCTGTTTTTT. The rearrangement links TRBV12-3 or TRBV12-4 to TRBJ2-2; 7 positions agree with TRBD1. With V trimmed by 6 bases and J by 4 bases, 20 bases remained unmatched. The CDR3 is 19 amino acids.

The chain couples TRBV9 to TRBJ2-3, with 9 bases matching TRBD1. The J segment lost 1 base and the V segment lost 5 bases, leaving 8 bases of the junction unmatched. Germline V gene sequence: CDR1 SGDLS, CDR2 YYNGEE. The CDR3 is 16 amino acids. The DNA of the CDR3 is TGTGCCAGCAGACCAACAGGGGGCACTGGCACAGATACGCAGTATTTT. This translates into CASRPTGGTGTDTQYF.

This clonotype was detected only a few times. The V and J genes are TRBV21-1 and TRBJ2-2; TRBD1, as called in the table, went unchecked against the DNA. TRBV21-1 is tagged as a pseudogene. CDR3 size: 20 residues. The CDR3 coding sequence is TGTGCCAGCAGCACCCGACAGGGGGCGCGGATCCACGCGAACACCGGGGAGCTGTTTTTT. This translates into CASSTRQGARIHANTGELFF.

The chain combines TRBV7-9 with TRBJ2-2; D gene unclear. The V gene lost 3 bases and the J gene lost 4 bases, with 9 bases spanning the gap. Germline lookup yields CDR1 SEHNR and CDR2 FQNEAQ (reference sequence). The CDR3 covers 14 residues. Written as DNA, the CDR3 is TGTGCCAGCAGCTTCCGACTGCCCACCGGGGAGCTGTTTTTT. As protein: CASSFRLPTGELFF.